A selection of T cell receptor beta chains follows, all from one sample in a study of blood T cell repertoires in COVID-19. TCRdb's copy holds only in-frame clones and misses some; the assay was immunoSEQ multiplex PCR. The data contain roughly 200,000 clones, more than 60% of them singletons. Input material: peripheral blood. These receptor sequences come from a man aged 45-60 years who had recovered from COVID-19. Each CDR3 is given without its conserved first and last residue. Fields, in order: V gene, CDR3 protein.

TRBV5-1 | ASSPGGGEQPQH
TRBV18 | ASSPPATGPYNSPLH
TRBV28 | ASSLVRVRGGLAGTPAYEQY
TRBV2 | ASSEGATNEKLF
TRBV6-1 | ASSEEGLAGIYNEQF
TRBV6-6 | ASSRQGIGETQY
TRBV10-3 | ATNTGGSGNTIY
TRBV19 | ASSIAPSGRAGDTQY
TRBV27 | ASSLILGFGTGELF
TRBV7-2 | ASSSQTSANYEQY
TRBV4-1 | ASSPSGGSGEKLF
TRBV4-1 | ASSQEGTQGLKNEQF
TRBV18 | ASSPPYSPDTQY
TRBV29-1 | SHSTGFTEAF
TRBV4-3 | ASSQDWTSLEQY
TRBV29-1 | SVDQGGNADTQY
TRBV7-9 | ASSFGAGGEGQY
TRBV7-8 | ASSGGQGETQY
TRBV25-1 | ASSELAVRSGETQY
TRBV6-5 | ASSYSNRVWETQY
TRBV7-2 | ASSIQGSRETQY
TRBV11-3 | ASSSQGTNTEAF
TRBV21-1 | ASSKASRQETYSNQPQH
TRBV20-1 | SASGRQGGTYEQY
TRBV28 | ASSLPTATNEKLF
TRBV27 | ASSFNSVPYEQY
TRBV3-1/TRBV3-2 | ASSQDQIAGGTDTQY
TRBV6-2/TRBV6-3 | ASSPWATGGKNEQF
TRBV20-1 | SARGNQPQH
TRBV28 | ASSHAHQGVTEAF
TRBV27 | ASGPKGQGWWGYT
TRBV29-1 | SVDVAGISYYNEQF
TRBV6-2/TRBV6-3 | ASSYSGRADYEQY
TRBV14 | ASSQGQGSTDTQY
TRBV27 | ASSLSSIRVWETQY
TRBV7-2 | ASSLVTSGSISYNEQF
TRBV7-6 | ASSLVPDTGELF
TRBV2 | ASSLTEDYEQY
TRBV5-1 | ASSSQGLAGGGSSYEQY
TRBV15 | ATSRDQNQPQH
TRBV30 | AWSSGMDTQY
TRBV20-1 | SASDRLAGGIAGELF
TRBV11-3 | ASSYRDPGELF
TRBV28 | ASSLFLGAVQPQH
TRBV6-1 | ASSEFGEQY
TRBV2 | ASSLNTYYGYT
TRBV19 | ASSINRGTEAF
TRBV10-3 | AISRSPQTVSNTEAF